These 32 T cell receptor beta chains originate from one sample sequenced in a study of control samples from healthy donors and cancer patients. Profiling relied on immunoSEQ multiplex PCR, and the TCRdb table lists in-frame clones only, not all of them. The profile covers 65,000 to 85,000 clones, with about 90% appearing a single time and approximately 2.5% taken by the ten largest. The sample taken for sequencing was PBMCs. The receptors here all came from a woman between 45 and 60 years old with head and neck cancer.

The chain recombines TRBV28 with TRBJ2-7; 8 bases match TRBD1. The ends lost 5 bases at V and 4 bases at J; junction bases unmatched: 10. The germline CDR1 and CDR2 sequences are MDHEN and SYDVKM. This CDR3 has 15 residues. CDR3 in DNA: TGTGCCAGCAGTCCGAGGACAGGGTTGGGATACGAGCAGTACTTC. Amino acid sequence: CASSPRTGLGYEQYF.

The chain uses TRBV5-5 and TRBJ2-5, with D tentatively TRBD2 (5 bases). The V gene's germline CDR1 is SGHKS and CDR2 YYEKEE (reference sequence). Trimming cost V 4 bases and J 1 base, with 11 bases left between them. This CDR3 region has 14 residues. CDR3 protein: CASSLGRGQETQYF. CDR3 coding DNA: TGTGCCAGCAGCCTCGGTCGGGGCCAAGAGACCCAGTACTTC.

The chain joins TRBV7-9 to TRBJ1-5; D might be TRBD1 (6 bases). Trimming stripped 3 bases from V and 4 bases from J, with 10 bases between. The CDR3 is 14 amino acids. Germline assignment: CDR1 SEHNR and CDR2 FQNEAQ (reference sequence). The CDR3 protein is CASSLDSVNQPQHF. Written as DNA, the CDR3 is TGTGCCAGCAGCTTGGACAGCGTTAATCAGCCCCAGCATTTT.

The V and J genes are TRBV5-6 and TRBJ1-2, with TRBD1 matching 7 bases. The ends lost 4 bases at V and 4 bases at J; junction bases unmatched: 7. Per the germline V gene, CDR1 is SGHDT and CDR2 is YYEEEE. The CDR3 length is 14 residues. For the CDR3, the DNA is TGTGCCAGCAGCCCAACAGGGGAGAGCTATGGCTACACCTTC. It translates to CASSPTGESYGYTF.

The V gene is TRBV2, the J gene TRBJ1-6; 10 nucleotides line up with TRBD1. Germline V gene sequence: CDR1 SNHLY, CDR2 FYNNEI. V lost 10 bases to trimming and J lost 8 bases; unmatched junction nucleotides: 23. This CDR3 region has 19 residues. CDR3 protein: CANLPLSPGQGNYDSPLHF. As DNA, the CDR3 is TGTGCCAACCTCCCATTGAGTCCGGGACAGGGGAATTATGATTCACCCCTCCACTTT.

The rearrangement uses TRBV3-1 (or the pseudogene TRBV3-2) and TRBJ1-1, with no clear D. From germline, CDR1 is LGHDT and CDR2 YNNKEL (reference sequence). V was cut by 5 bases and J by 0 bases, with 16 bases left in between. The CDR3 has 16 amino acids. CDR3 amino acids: CASSNSQAILNTEAFF. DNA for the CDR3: TGTGCCAGCAGCAACAGCCAAGCTATACTGAACACTGAAGCTTTCTTT.

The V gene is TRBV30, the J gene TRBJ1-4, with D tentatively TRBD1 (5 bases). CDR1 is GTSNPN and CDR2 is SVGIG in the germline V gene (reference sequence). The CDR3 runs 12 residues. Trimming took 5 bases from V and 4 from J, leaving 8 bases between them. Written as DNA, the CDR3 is TGTGCCTGGGGGGCCTATAATGAAAAACTGTTTTTT. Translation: CAWGAYNEKLFF. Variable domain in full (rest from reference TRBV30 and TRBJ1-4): SQTIHQWPATLVQPVGSPLSLECTVEGTSNPNLYWYRQAAGRGLQLLFYSVGIGQISSEVPQNLSASRPQDRQFILSSKKLLLSDSGFYLCAWGAYNEKLFFGSGTQLSVL.

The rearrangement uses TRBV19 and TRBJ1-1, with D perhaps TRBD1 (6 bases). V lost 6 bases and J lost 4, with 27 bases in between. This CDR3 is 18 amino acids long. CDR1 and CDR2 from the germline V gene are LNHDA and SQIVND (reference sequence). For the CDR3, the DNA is TGTGCCAGTAGAGGGGGTCGCGGGACCCTGAGTCGGGTCACTGAAGCTTTCTTT. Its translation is CASRGGRGTLSRVTEAFF. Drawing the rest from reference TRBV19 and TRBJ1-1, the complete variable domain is DGGITQSPKYLFRKEGQNVTLSCEQNLNHDAMYWYRQDPGQGLRLIYYSQIVNDFQKGDIAEGYSVSREKKESFPLTVTSAQKNPTAFYLCASRGGRGTLSRVTEAFFGQGTRLTVV.

The CDR3 region is CASRTGGNEKLFF. In nucleotides, the CDR3 is TGTGCCAGCAGGACAGGGGGCAATGAAAAACTGTTTTTT. This chain links TRBV2 with TRBJ1-4; the match to TRBD1 covers 10 bases. This CDR3 comprises 13 residues. V lost 6 bases, J lost 5 bases, and 0 bases stayed unmatched. Germline lookup yields CDR1 SNHLY and CDR2 FYNNEI. The full variable domain, with the rest looked up from reference TRBV2 and TRBJ1-4, is EPEVTQTPSHQVTQMGQEVILRCVPISNHLYFYWYRQILGQKVEFLVSFYNNEISEKSEIFDDQFSVERPDGSNFTLKIRSTKLEDSAMYFCASRTGGNEKLFFGSGTQLSVL.

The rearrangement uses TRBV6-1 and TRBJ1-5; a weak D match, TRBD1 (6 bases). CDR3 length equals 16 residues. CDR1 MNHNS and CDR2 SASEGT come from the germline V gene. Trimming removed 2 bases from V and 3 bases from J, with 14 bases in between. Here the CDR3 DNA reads TGTGCCAGCAGTGAAATTAGGACAGCTTTCAATCAGCCCCAGCATTTT. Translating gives CASSEIRTAFNQPQHF.

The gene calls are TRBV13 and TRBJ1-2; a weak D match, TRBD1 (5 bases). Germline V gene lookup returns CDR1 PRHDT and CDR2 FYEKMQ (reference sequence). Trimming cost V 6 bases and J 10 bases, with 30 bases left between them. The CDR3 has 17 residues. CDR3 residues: CASSRRVARGVGKVYTF. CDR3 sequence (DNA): TGTGCCAGCAGTCGAAGGGTCGCAAGGGGCGTCGGAAAAGTCTACACCTTC.

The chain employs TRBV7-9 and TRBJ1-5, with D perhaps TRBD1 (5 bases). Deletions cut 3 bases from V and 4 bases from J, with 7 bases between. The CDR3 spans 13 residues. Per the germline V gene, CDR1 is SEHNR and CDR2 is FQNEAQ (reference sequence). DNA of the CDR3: TGTGCCAGCAGCTTTGGGGGAAATCAGCCCCAGCATTTT. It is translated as CASSFGGNQPQHF.

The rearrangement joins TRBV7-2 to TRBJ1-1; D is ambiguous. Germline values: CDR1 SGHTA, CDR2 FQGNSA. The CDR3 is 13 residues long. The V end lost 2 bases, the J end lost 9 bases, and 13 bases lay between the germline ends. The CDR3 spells CASSLRSGVKAFF. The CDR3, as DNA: TGTGCCAGCAGCTTACGGTCGGGAGTAAAAGCTTTCTTT.

CDR3 residues: CASSYSKAGRTEAFF. DNA of the CDR3: TGTGCCAGCAGTTACTCGAAGGCAGGGAGGACTGAAGCTTTCTTT. This sequence joins TRBV6-5 and TRBJ1-1, with D perhaps TRBD1 (5 bases). CDR1 is MNHEY and CDR2 is SVGAGI in the germline V gene. V shed 0 bases and J shed 5 bases, with 13 bases lying between them. This CDR3 contains 15 residues.

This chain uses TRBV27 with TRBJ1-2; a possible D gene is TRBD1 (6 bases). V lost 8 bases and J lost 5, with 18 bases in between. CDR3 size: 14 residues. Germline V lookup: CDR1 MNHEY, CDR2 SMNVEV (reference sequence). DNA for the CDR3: TGTGCCAGCCGACTTTCGGGGGCTATTTATGGCTACACCTTC. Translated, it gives CASRLSGAIYGYTF.

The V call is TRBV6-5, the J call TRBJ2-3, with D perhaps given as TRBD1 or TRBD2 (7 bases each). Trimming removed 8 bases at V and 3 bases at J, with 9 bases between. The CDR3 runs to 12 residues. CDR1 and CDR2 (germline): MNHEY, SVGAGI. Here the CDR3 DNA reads TGTGCCAGCCAGGGGGGGACAGATACGCAGTATTTT. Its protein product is CASQGGTDTQYF.

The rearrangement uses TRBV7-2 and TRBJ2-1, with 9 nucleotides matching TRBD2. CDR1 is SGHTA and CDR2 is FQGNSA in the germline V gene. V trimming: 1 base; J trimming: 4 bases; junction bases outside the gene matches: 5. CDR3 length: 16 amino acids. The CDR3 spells CASSLVPSGVYNEQFF. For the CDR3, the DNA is TGTGCCAGCAGCTTAGTGCCTAGCGGGGTATACAATGAGCAGTTCTTC. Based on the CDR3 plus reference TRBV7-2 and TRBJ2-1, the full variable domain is GAGVSQSPSNKVTEKGKDVELRCDPISGHTALYWYRQSLGQGLEFLIYFQGNSAPDKSGLPSDRFSAERTGGSVSTLTIQRTQQEDSAVYLCASSLVPSGVYNEQFFGPGTRLTVL.

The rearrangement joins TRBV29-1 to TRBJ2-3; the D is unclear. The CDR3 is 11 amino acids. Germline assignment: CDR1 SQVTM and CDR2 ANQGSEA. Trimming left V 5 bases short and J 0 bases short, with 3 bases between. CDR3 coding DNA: TGCAGCGTTAGTAGCACAGATACGCAGTATTTT. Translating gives CSVSSTDTQYF.

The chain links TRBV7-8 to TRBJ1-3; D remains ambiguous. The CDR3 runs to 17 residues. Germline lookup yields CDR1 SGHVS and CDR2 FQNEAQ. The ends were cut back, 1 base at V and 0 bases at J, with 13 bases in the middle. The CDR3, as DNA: TGTGCCAGCAGCTTAGGGAGGCGTCACTTCTCTGGAAACACCATATATTTT. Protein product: CASSLGRRHFSGNTIYF.

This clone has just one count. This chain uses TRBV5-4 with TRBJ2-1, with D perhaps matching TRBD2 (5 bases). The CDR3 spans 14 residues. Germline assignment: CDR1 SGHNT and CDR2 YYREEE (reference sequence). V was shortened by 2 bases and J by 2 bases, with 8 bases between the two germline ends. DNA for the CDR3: TGTGCCAGCAGCTTTTCCGGGGCCTACAATGAGCAGTTCTTC. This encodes CASSFSGAYNEQFF. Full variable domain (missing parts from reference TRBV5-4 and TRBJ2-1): ETGVTQSPTHLIKTRGQQVTLRCSSQSGHNTVSWYQQALGQGPQFIFQYYREEENGRGNFPPRFSGLQFPNYSSELNVNALELDDSALYLCASSFSGAYNEQFFGPGTRLTVL.

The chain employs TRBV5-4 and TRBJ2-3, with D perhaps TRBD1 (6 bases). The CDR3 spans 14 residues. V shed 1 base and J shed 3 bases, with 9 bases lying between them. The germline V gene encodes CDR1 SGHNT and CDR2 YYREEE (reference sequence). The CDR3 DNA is TGTGCCAGCAGCTTGTTAGGGGGTACAGATACGCAGTATTTT. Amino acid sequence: CASSLLGGTDTQYF.

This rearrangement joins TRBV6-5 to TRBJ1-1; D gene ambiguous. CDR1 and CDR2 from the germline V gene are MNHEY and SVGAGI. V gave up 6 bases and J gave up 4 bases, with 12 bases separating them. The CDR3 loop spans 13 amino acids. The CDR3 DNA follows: TGTGCCAGCAGCGTGCGCGGGGTCACTGAAGCTTTCTTT. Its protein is CASSVRGVTEAFF.

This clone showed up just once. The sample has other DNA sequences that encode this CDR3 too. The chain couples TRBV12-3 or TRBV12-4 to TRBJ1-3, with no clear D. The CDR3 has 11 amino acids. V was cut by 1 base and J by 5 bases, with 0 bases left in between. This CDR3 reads CASSLGNTIYF. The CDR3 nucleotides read TGTGCCAGCAGTTTAGGAAACACCATATATTTT.

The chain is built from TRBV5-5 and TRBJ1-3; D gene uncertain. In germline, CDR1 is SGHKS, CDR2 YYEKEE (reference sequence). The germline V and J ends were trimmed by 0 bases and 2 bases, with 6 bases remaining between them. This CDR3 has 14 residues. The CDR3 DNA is TGTGCCAGCAGCTTGGATTTCGCTGGAAACACCATATATTTT. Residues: CASSLDFAGNTIYF. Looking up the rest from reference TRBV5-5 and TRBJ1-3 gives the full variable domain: DAGVTQSPTHLIKTRGQQVTLRCSPISGHKSVSWYQQVLGQGPQFIFQYYEKEERGRGNFPDRFSARQFPNYSSELNVNALLLGDSALYLCASSLDFAGNTIYFGEGSWLTVV.

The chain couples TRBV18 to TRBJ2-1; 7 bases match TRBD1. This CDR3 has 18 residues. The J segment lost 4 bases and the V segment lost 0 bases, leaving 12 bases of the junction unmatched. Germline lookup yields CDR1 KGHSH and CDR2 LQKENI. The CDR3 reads CASSPPIIGRGPYNEQFF. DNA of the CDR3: TGTGCCAGCTCACCACCGATCATTGGAAGGGGGCCTTACAATGAGCAGTTCTTC.

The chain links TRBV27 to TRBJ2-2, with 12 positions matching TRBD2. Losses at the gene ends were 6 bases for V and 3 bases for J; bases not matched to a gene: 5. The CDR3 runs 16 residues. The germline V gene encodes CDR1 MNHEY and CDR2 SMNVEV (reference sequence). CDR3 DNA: TGTGCCAGCAGCCGCCTAGCGGGGGGGGACACCGGGGAGCTGTTTTTT. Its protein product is CASSRLAGGDTGELFF.

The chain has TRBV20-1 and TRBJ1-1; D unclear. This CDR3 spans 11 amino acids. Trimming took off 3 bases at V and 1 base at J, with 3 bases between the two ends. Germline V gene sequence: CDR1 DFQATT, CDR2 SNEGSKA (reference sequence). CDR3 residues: CSARRNTEAFF. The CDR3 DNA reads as TGCAGTGCTAGGAGGAACACTGAAGCTTTCTTT.

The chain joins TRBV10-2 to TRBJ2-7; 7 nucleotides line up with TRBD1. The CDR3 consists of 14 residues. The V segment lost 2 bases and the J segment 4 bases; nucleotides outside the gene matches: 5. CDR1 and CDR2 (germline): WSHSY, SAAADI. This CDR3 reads CASSEQAGGYEQYF. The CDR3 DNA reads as TGCGCCAGCAGTGAGCAGGCAGGGGGTTACGAGCAGTACTTC.

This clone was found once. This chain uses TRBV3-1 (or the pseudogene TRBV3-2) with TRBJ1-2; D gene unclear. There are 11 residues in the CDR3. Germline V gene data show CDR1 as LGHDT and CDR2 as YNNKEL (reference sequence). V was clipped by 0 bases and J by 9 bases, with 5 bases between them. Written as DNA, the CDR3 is TGTGCCAGCAGCCAAGATGTAAGCTACACCTTC. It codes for CASSQDVSYTF.

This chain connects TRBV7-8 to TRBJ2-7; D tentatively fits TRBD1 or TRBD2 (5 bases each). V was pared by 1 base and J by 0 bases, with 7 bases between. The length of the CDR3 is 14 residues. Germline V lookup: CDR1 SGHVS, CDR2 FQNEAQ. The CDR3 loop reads CASSLVGTSYEQYF. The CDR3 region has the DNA TGTGCCAGCAGCTTAGTGGGGACCTCCTACGAGCAGTACTTC.

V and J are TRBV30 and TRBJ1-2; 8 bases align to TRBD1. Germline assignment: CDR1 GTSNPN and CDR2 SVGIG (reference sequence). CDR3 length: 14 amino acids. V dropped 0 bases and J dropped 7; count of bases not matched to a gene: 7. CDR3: CAWSVVRGRAGYTF. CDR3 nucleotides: TGTGCCTGGAGTGTTGTCAGGGGGCGGGCTGGCTACACCTTC.

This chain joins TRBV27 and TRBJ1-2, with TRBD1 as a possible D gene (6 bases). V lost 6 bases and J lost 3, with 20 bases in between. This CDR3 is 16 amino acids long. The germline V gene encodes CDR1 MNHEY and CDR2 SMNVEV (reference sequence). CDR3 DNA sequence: TGTGCCAGCAGGGGATTATCGGGGGCGCCGTACTATGGCTACACCTTC. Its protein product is CASRGLSGAPYYGYTF.